This T cell receptor beta chain was retrieved from a study of cytomegalovirus exposure and HLA in healthy donors. The PCR had 60 Vbeta and 13 Jbeta primers. Original analysis: Counted up in a later analysis, unique TCR beta chains came to about 80 million, with roughly 11 million shared. TCRdb keeps only in-frame clones here, not all; method: immunoSEQ multiplex PCR. D and trimming were read from the DNA, whereas the V and J calls and clone size are those reported in that table. The sample includes about 120,000 clones, 60% to 80% seen only once; the top ten take roughly 8.3%. General study points: The records held CMV serostatus as the only immune exposure information. Later genetic work tied a missense DCLRE1C variant to beta-chain V and J trimming.

The germline V gene has CDR1 MDHEN and CDR2 SYDVKM. J was trimmed by 0 bases and V by 7 bases; bases with no gene match: 11. CDR3 length equals 16 residues. In the case of this clone: Its antigen is unidentified.

The TCR was taken from a man aged 18 to 30 in good health and CMV-seropositive. Sequences were obtained from PBMCs. The chain is built from TRBV28 and TRBJ1-1; 7 nucleotides line up with TRBD1. In DNA, the CDR3 is TGTGCCAGCACCCACCATAAGGGGGCGATGAACACTGAAGCTTTCTTT. This encodes CASTHHKGAMNTEAFF.